The 31 T cell receptor beta chains given below trace back to one sample, sequenced in a study of Ad26.COV2.S vaccination and SARS-CoV-2 variants. Assay used: immunoSEQ multiplex PCR; TCRdb lists only in-frame clones, some missing. The repertoire holds fewer than 400,000 clones, with around 83% as singletons. Specified treatment: about 20 received Ad26.COV2.S at low or high dose, single or two shots; roughly five received placebo; per-sample allocation not given. Sampling happened 63 days after the first vaccine or placebo injection. Sample: peripheral blood, taken in a trial of Ad26.COV2.S vaccine versus placebo. The receptors shown here come from a person aged 18-65 years who received the Ad26.COV2.S COVID-19 vaccine or a placebo.

The CDR3: CASSYSIETQYF. The CDR3 bases are TGTGCCAGCAGTTACTCGATTGAGACCCAGTACTTC. This sequence joins TRBV6-6 and TRBJ2-5; no firm D call. Germline V gene sequence: CDR1 MNHNY, CDR2 SVGAGI (reference sequence). This CDR3 spans 12 amino acids. V gave up 0 bases and J gave up 5 bases, with 4 bases separating them.

The chain has TRBV7-9 and TRBJ2-1, with 7 bases lining up with TRBD1. This CDR3 comprises 13 residues. From germline, CDR1 is SEHNR and CDR2 FQNEAQ (reference sequence). With 2 bases clipped from V and 6 bases from J, the junction kept 1 base outside the gene matches. The CDR3, as DNA: TGTGCCAGCAGCTTATCAGGGGGCAATGAGCAGTTCTTC. It specifies CASSLSGGNEQFF.

In its sample, this clone was seen a few times. V gene TRBV7-2 combines with J gene TRBJ2-7; the D is unclear. The CDR3 consists of 14 residues. Germline CDR1 reads SGHTA; CDR2 reads FQGNSA. Trimming shortened V by 3 bases and J by 4 bases, and 13 bases separated the two germline ends. In DNA form, the CDR3 reads TGTGCCAGCAGCTTGACCTGGTCCGATTACGAGCAGTACTTC. Encoded protein: CASSLTWSDYEQYF.

The chain is built from TRBV9 and TRBJ2-5; D call uncertain. Looked up from germline, CDR1 is SGDLS and CDR2 is YYNGEE. V lost 4 bases, J lost 7 bases, and 11 bases lay in between. This CDR3 is built from 12 residues. The CDR3 is CASSPGLGTQYF. The DNA for the CDR3 is TGTGCCAGCAGCCCCGGGTTGGGGACCCAGTACTTC.

The chain joins TRBV3-1 (or the pseudogene TRBV3-2) to TRBJ2-3; 8 positions agree with TRBD1. Losses at the gene ends were 8 bases for V and 1 base for J; bases not matched to a gene: 2. The CDR3 is 13 residues long. Germline V gene data show CDR1 as LGHDT and CDR2 as YNNKEL (reference sequence). The CDR3 protein is CASATGGTDTQYF. The CDR3 nucleotides are TGTGCCAGCGCGACAGGGGGCACAGATACGCAGTATTTT.

This clone appeared once. J is TRBJ2-3 and V is TRBV27, with no clear D. The CDR3 runs to 15 residues. V lost 3 bases to trimming and J lost 2 bases, with 12 bases between them. Germline V gene lookup returns CDR1 MNHEY and CDR2 SMNVEV (reference sequence). Here the CDR3 DNA reads TGTGCCAGCAGTTTTCGAAACCAAAACACAGATACGCAGTATTTT. Translation: CASSFRNQNTDTQYF.

This chain connects TRBV18 to TRBJ1-1; D unresolved. The CDR3 length is 13 residues. Germline values: CDR1 KGHSH, CDR2 LQKENI. V was cut by 1 base and J by 10 bases, with 13 bases left in between. The CDR3 spells CASSPRIGEIAFF. CDR3 sequence (DNA): TGTGCCAGCTCACCACGGATTGGGGAGATAGCTTTCTTT. Supplemented by reference TRBV18 and TRBJ1-1, the full variable domain reads NAGVMQNPRHLVRRRGQEARLRCSPMKGHSHVYWYRQLPEEGLKFMVYLQKENIIDESGMPKERFSAEFPKEGPSILRIQQVVRGDSAAYFCASSPRIGEIAFFGQGTRLTVV.

This chain joins TRBV14 and TRBJ1-2; no definite D call. The V end lost 4 bases, the J end lost 2 bases, and 5 bases lay between the germline ends. CDR1 and CDR2 (germline): SGHDN, FVKESK. The CDR3 is 12 residues long. CDR3 protein: CASSRTNYGYTF. The CDR3 nucleotides are TGTGCCAGCAGCCGAACGAACTATGGCTACACCTTC.

V usage is TRBV14 and J usage is TRBJ2-5; D is uncertain. CDR1 and CDR2 from the germline V gene are SGHDN and FVKESK. CDR3 length equals 12 residues. With 6 bases removed from V and 5 bases from J, the gap between germline ends came to 10 bases. CDR3 in amino acids: CASSGPWETQYF. The CDR3 region has the DNA TGTGCCAGCAGTGGACCTTGGGAGACCCAGTACTTC.

On this clone itself: This CDR3 is also generated by other DNA sequences in the sample. V usage is TRBV7-9 and J usage is TRBJ2-5; no clear D. This CDR3 region has 13 residues. V dropped 0 bases and J dropped 5 bases, with 7 bases sitting between them. Per germline, CDR1 SEHNR and CDR2 FQNEAQ (reference sequence). The CDR3 reads CASSLAGFETQYF. CDR3 DNA: TGTGCCAGCAGCTTAGCTGGGTTCGAGACCCAGTACTTC.

This clone showed up just a few times. The V call is TRBV6-5, the J call TRBJ2-5, with D perhaps TRBD2 (6 bases). The CDR3 spans 13 residues. V lost 6 bases and J 3 bases, leaving 11 bases between the germline ends. Germline loops: CDR1 MNHEY, CDR2 SVGAGI. CDR3 amino acids: CASSPTRKETQYF. CDR3 DNA: TGTGCCAGCAGCCCGACTAGGAAAGAGACCCAGTACTTC.

This clone was seen more than once but under ten times. Other DNA variants within this sample encode the same CDR3. The CDR3 loop reads CASSVGSSNYGYTF. As DNA, the CDR3 is TGTGCCAGCAGCGTAGGGTCTTCTAACTATGGCTACACCTTC. The chain carries TRBV9 and TRBJ1-2, with D unresolved. CDR3 length equals 14 residues. Germline values: CDR1 SGDLS, CDR2 YYNGEE. Trimming cost V 0 bases and J 0 bases, with 6 bases left between them. The whole variable domain, remainder taken from reference TRBV9 and TRBJ1-2, is DSGVTQTPKHLITATGQRVTLRCSPRSGDLSVYWYQQSLDQGLQFLIQYYNGEERAKGNILERFSAQQFPDLHSELNLSSLELGDSALYFCASSVGSSNYGYTFGSGTRLTVV.

The CDR3 DNA reads as TGTGCCAGCAGCTTAGTGGTAGGGGACAACTATGGCTACACCTTC. Amino acid sequence: CASSLVVGDNYGYTF. J is TRBJ1-2 and V is TRBV7-2; perhaps TRBD1 as D (5 bases). The germline CDR1 and CDR2 sequences are SGHTA and FQGNSA. V dropped 1 base and J dropped 2 bases, with 11 bases sitting between them. The CDR3 has 15 amino acids.

This clone turned up a few times. The genes are TRBV3-1 (or the pseudogene TRBV3-2) and TRBJ1-6, with D tentatively TRBD1 (5 bases). V lost 3 bases, J lost 9 bases, and 12 bases lay in between. Germline lookup yields CDR1 LGHDT and CDR2 YNNKEL (reference sequence). The CDR3 is 14 amino acids. CDR3 nucleotides: TGTGCCAGCAGCCAGCCGGGGGTCGCTTCACCCCTCCACTTT. It yields the protein CASSQPGVASPLHF.

The chain has TRBV5-8 and TRBJ2-5; D not certain. The V end was cut by 6 bases, the J end by 5 bases, with 17 bases between. Germline V gives CDR1 SGHTS, CDR2 YDEGEE. This CDR3 contains 14 residues. CDR3 bases: TGTGCCAGCAACAAGGAAGGCGCTCTGGAGACCCAGTACTTC. Translation gives CASNKEGALETQYF.

The chain is built from TRBV7-9 and TRBJ1-1; D gene uncertain. The CDR3 has 12 residues. The V and J ends lost 5 bases and 3 bases respectively, with 7 bases between them. CDR1 is SEHNR and CDR2 is FQNEAQ in the germline V gene (reference sequence). The CDR3 here is CASSVEHTEAFF. The CDR3 DNA follows: TGTGCCAGCAGCGTCGAACACACTGAAGCTTTCTTT.

This sequence joins TRBV29-1 and TRBJ1-1, with no clear D. This CDR3 comprises 16 residues. CDR1 SQVTM and CDR2 ANQGSEA come from the germline V gene. V was cut by 0 bases and J by 0 bases, with 14 bases left in between. For the CDR3, the DNA is TGCAGCGTTGAAGATCCCTGGCGGGCCATGAACACTGAAGCTTTCTTT. It yields the protein CSVEDPWRAMNTEAFF.

With respect to this clone: Compared with germline, one end of the junction differs, possibly owing to a read error. The V call is TRBV19, the J call TRBJ2-1; D unclear. CDR1 and CDR2 from the germline V gene are LNHDA and SQIVND (reference sequence). The CDR3 contains 15 residues. DNA of the CDR3: TGTGCCAGTAGTATAGGCTCCCGCTCCTATAATGAGCAGTTCTTC. It specifies CASSIGSRSYNEQFF.

This clone was seen a single time. The chain is built from TRBV6-6 and TRBJ2-7; the D is unclear. CDR1 and CDR2 from the germline V gene are MNHNY and SVGAGI (reference sequence). Trimming took off 7 bases at V and 4 bases at J, with 20 bases between the two ends. The CDR3 is 15 residues long. CDR3 DNA: TGTGCCAGCAAAAATACAGAATTCGCGGCGTACGAGCAGTACTTC. Encoded protein: CASKNTEFAAYEQYF.

The chain recombines TRBV7-2 with TRBJ2-5; 14 bases are a match to TRBD2. Germline V gives CDR1 SGHTA, CDR2 FQGNSA. Trimming at V came to 6 bases and at J to 5 bases, leaving 5 bases not matched to a gene. This CDR3 region has 15 residues. CDR3 nucleotide sequence: TGTGCCAGCAGAAGGACTAGCGGGGGGCTGGAGACCCAGTACTTC. Protein: CASRRTSGGLETQYF.

The chain is built from TRBV7-2 and TRBJ2-7, with TRBD2 matching over 11 bases. This CDR3 region has 16 residues. V was pared by 8 bases and J by 1 base, with 10 bases of the junction left unmatched. CDR1 is SGHTA and CDR2 is FQGNSA in the germline V gene. This CDR3 is CASATSGGGLSYEQYF. CDR3 bases: TGTGCCAGCGCAACTAGCGGGGGAGGCCTTTCCTACGAGCAGTACTTC.

This chain uses TRBV10-2 with TRBJ2-7; D remains ambiguous. CDR1 is WSHSY, CDR2 SAAADI, per germline. Deletions cut 2 bases from V and 0 bases from J, with 11 bases between. The CDR3 has 15 residues. The CDR3 is CASSEPAAASYEQYF. CDR3 bases: TGCGCCAGCAGTGAGCCCGCCGCTGCCTCCTACGAGCAGTACTTC.

V usage is TRBV7-2 and J usage is TRBJ2-2, with TRBD2 as a possible D gene (6 bases). The V end was cut by 3 bases, the J end by 0 bases, with 11 bases between. CDR1 and CDR2 (germline): SGHTA, FQGNSA. CDR3 size: 16 residues. The CDR3 DNA is TGTGCCAGCAGCTTCTTTGGGGGGACGAACACCGGGGAGCTGTTTTTT. It codes for CASSFFGGTNTGELFF.

The rearrangement links TRBV19 to TRBJ1-2, with 7 positions matching TRBD1. The V gene's germline CDR1 is LNHDA and CDR2 SQIVND (reference sequence). This CDR3 spans 15 amino acids. The junction had 3 bases not matched to a gene; V was cut back by 0 bases and J by 2 bases. CDR3 DNA: TGTGCCAGTAGTATAGACATCAGGGGGAACTATGGCTACACCTTC. Its translation is CASSIDIRGNYGYTF.

This sequence joins TRBV6-2 or TRBV6-3 and TRBJ1-1; 10 bases are a match to TRBD1. This CDR3 contains 15 residues. The germline V gene has CDR1 MNHEY and CDR2 SVGEGT. The J segment lost 6 bases and the V segment lost 5 bases, leaving 9 bases of the junction unmatched. CDR3 nucleotides: TGTGCCAGCAGTCGACAGGGGGCGCATCAAGCTGAAGCTTTCTTT. The encoded protein is CASSRQGAHQAEAFF.

This rearrangement joins TRBV5-4 to TRBJ1-2; 10 bases line up with TRBD1. The V segment lost 3 bases and the J segment 8 bases; nucleotides outside the gene matches: 10. This CDR3 spans 15 amino acids. CDR1 is SGHNT and CDR2 is YYREEE in the germline V gene (reference sequence). CDR3 nucleotide sequence: TGTGCCAGCAGCTCGCCGGACAGGGGGGGTGGAGGCTACACCTTC. This sequence encodes CASSSPDRGGGGYTF. The variable domain in full, with the rest retrieved from reference TRBV5-4 and TRBJ1-2, is ETGVTQSPTHLIKTRGQQVTLRCSSQSGHNTVSWYQQALGQGPQFIFQYYREEENGRGNFPPRFSGLQFPNYSSELNVNALELDDSALYLCASSSPDRGGGGYTFGSGTRLTVV.

The V call is TRBV10-3, the J call TRBJ2-7; the D gene is possibly TRBD1 (6 bases). Germline V gives CDR1 ENHRY, CDR2 SYGVKD. Trimming took off 3 bases at V and 1 base at J, with 10 bases between the two ends. The CDR3 loop spans 14 amino acids. In DNA, the CDR3 is TGTGCCATCAGTGAAGGACAGCCGTCCTACGAGCAGTACTTC. Translating it yields CAISEGQPSYEQYF.

CDR3 sequence reads: CASSQSVGVQETQYF. CDR3 nucleotide sequence: TGTGCCAGCAGCCAATCTGTCGGGGTGCAAGAGACCCAGTACTTC. The chain carries TRBV3-1 (or the pseudogene TRBV3-2) and TRBJ2-5, with D possibly being TRBD2 (5 bases). V lost 2 bases, J lost 2 bases, and 12 bases lay in between. Germline CDR1 LGHDT, CDR2 YNNKEL (reference sequence). The CDR3 is made up of 15 amino acids.

This sequence joins TRBV2 and TRBJ2-1, with D perhaps TRBD1 (5 bases). In germline, CDR1 is SNHLY, CDR2 FYNNEI. The CDR3 length is 13 residues. V gave up 7 bases and J gave up 3 bases, with 10 bases separating them. CDR3 sequence reads: CASTVDSYNEQFF. CDR3 nucleotide sequence: TGTGCCAGCACCGTCGACAGCTACAATGAGCAGTTCTTC. The full variable domain, completed using reference TRBV2 and TRBJ2-1, is EPEVTQTPSHQVTQMGQEVILRCVPISNHLYFYWYRQILGQKVEFLVSFYNNEISEKSEIFDDQFSVERPDGSNFTLKIRSTKLEDSAMYFCASTVDSYNEQFFGPGTRLTVL.

The chain uses TRBV6-5 and TRBJ1-1; a weak D match, TRBD1 (6 bases). The germline V and J ends were trimmed by 0 bases and 10 bases, with 15 bases remaining between them. This CDR3 has 14 amino acids. Germline V gene lookup returns CDR1 MNHEY and CDR2 SVGAGI. CDR3 bases: TGTGCCAGCAGTTACTCGAGGGGGGGCCAGAGAGCTTTCTTT. It is translated as CASSYSRGGQRAFF.

The chain combines TRBV4-3 with TRBJ1-2, with a possible D match to TRBD1 (5 bases). Germline CDR1 reads LGHNA; CDR2 reads YSLEER. The CDR3 contains 14 residues. The V gene lost 0 bases and the J gene lost 4 bases, with 9 bases spanning the gap. CDR3 sequence: CASSQDARVYGYTF. CDR3 nucleotide sequence: TGCGCCAGCAGCCAAGATGCCAGGGTCTATGGCTACACCTTC.